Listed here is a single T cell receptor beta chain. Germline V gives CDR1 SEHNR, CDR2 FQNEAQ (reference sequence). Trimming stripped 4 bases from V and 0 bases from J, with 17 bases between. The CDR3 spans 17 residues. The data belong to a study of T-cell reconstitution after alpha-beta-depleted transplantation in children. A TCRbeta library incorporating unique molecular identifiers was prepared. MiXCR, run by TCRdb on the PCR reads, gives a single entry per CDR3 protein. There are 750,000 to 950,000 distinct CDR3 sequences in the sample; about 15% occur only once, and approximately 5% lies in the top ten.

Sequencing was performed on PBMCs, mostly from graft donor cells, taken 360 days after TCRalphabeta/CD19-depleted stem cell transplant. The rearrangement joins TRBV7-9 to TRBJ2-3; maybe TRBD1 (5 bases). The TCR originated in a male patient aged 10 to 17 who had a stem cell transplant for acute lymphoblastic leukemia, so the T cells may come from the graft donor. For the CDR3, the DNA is TGTGCCAGCAGCTCAAGACAGTTTACCGCTAGCACAGATACGCAGTATTTT. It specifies CASSSRQFTASTDTQYF.